Included here is one T cell receptor (beta chain) sequence, with context. Antigen specificity is unknown. The CDR3 is 11 residues long. Trimming removed 6 bases from V and 5 bases from J, with 10 bases in between. Per germline, CDR1 SQVTM and CDR2 ANQGSEA. Samples with a second dose at about 4 or about 12 weeks were pooled together. The repertoire was sequenced with immunoSEQ multiplex PCR; TCRdb's copy has only in-frame clones and lacks some. The sample lists fewer than 200,000 clones; roughly 94% were seen once. These data are taken from a study of T cell responses to AZD1222 COVID-19 vaccine. Study results and caveats: No repertoire was sampled before or during the peak T cell response, only after it. Two AZD1222 doses significantly raised spike-specific TCR breadth and depth over controls. Dominant CD4 TCR responses targeted spike regions 160-218 and 743-854.

This TCR came from an adult who received the AZD1222 COVID-19 vaccine. The sequencing here drew on peripheral blood, taken 28 days after the second AZD1222 dose. The V and J genes are TRBV29-1 and TRBJ1-2; no reliable D call. CDR3 sequence (DNA): TGCAGCGTCCGGGAATCTTATGGCTACACCTTC. It yields the protein CSVRESYGYTF.